This T cell receptor (beta chain) was sequenced during a study of blood T cell repertoires in COVID-19. The CDR3 spans 16 residues. V lost 0 bases and J lost 4; bases outside the gene matches: 6. Germline CDR1 and CDR2: SGHRS and YFSETQ. Sequencing used immunoSEQ multiplex PCR; TCRdb keeps in-frame clones, though not all of them. The sample has 68,000 or so clones, approximately 91% seen once; the top ten hold about 2.9%. The sequenced sample was peripheral blood. The chain joins TRBV5-1 to TRBJ2-3, with 9 bases that match TRBD2. This clonotype was sampled from a man between 65 and 85 years old with active or convalescent COVID-19. CDR3: CASSLDGRGGADTQYF. CDR3 nucleotide sequence: TGCGCCAGCAGCTTGGACGGGCGGGGGGGCGCAGATACGCAGTATTTT. The whole variable domain, filled in from reference TRBV5-1 and TRBJ2-3, reads KAGVTQTPRYLIKTRGQQVTLSCSPISGHRSVSWYQQTPGQGLQFLFEYFSETQRNKGNFPGRFSGRQFSNSRSEMNVSTLELGDSALYLCASSLDGRGGADTQYFGPGTRLTVL.